The following is a T cell receptor (beta chain) sequence with its context. Its antigen is not identified. CD4+ cells underwent separation, giving CD45RA+ naive and CD45RA-negative memory subsets. A deep-level run was used for the assay. Authors' processing steps: ImmunoSEQ output held junction-only sequences without quality scores, so filtering differed. Sequenced by immunoSEQ multiplex PCR; TCRdb stores in-frame clones only, minus some. The DNA was the basis for D and trimming; V, J and clone size are from that table. Of under 2.5 million clones detected, around 92% appear once; the ten largest clones hold roughly 0.34%. These data are taken from a study of shared clonotypes between healthy human individuals. Findings and caveats of the study: Shared across a few donors were around 5% of the naive CD4 clonotypes.

The V end lost 6 bases, the J end lost 0 bases, and 17 bases lay between the germline ends. CDR1 KGHSH and CDR2 LQKENI come from the germline V gene. This CDR3 is 16 amino acids long. The rearrangement links TRBV18 to TRBJ1-2; possibly TRBD1 for D (5 bases). This clonotype was obtained from a man in his late teens or twenties in good health. Some clones in this sample may be carry-over from other donors' samples. The specimen was naive CD4+ T cells from PBMCs. The subset is: CD45RA+ positively selected. For the CDR3, the DNA is TGTGCCAGCTCCCGGGGGGGGACGCCGGCTAACTATGGCTACACCTTC. It specifies CASSRGGTPANYGYTF. The full variable domain, in which reference TRBV18 and TRBJ1-2 provide the parts outside the CDR3, is NAGVMQNPRHLVRRRGQEARLRCSPMKGHSHVYWYRQLPEEGLKFMVYLQKENIIDESGMPKERFSAEFPKEGPSILRIQQVVRGDSAAYFCASSRGGTPANYGYTFGSGTRLTVV.